The 9 T cell receptor beta chains in this list originate from one sample, sequenced in a study of shared clonotypes between healthy human individuals. Here immunoSEQ multiplex PCR was the method, and the copy in TCRdb shows in-frame clones only, minus some. The table has about 520,000 clones, about 96% seen once; the top ten hold 0.064%. Sequencing used naive CD4+ T cells sorted from blood. Documented subset: CD45RA+ positively selected. These receptors came from a woman aged 30 to 39 in good health.

V and J are TRBV2 and TRBJ2-7; possibly TRBD1 for D (6 bases). Germline CDR1 SNHLY, CDR2 FYNNEI. The germline V and J ends were trimmed by 7 bases and 7 bases, with 20 bases remaining between them. This CDR3 comprises 14 residues. Written as DNA, the CDR3 is TGTGCCAGCATGAGGACAGATCCTAGGGAGGAGCAGTACTTC. This translates into CASMRTDPREEQYF.

The chain carries TRBV28 and TRBJ1-2; D possibly corresponds to TRBD1 (5 bases). Trimming shortened V by 2 bases and J by 2 bases, and 6 bases separated the two germline ends. From germline, CDR1 is MDHEN and CDR2 SYDVKM. This CDR3 has 13 residues. The CDR3 reads CASSLNRNYGYTF. CDR3 in DNA: TGTGCCAGCAGTTTAAACAGGAACTATGGCTACACCTTC.

This chain connects TRBV27 to TRBJ2-2; D uncertain. Germline V gene sequence: CDR1 MNHEY, CDR2 SMNVEV (reference sequence). CDR3 length: 14 amino acids. Deletions cut 0 bases from V and 5 bases from J, with 7 bases between. DNA of the CDR3: TGTGCCAGCAGTTTATCGATGGGAACCGGGGAGCTGTTTTTT. This translates into CASSLSMGTGELFF.

The sample holds a few counts of this clone. This chain joins TRBV28 and TRBJ1-1, with D unclear. The CDR3 has 11 residues. Trimming removed 4 bases at V and 10 bases at J, with 10 bases between. Per germline, CDR1 MDHEN and CDR2 SYDVKM. CDR3: CASSSQWRAFF. As DNA, the CDR3 is TGTGCCAGCAGTTCTCAGTGGCGAGCTTTCTTT.

This clone has just one count. This chain uses TRBV7-7 with TRBJ1-2; no reliable D call. The CDR3 consists of 12 residues. The germline V and J ends were trimmed by 2 bases and 5 bases, with 6 bases remaining between them. Germline V gene sequence: CDR1 SSHAT, CDR2 FNYEAQ (reference sequence). CDR3 DNA sequence: TGTGCCAGCAGCTTACGACATTATGGCTACACCTTC. It specifies CASSLRHYGYTF.

The V call is TRBV21-1, the J call TRBJ2-7; the table's D call, TRBD1, has no DNA check behind it. TRBV21-1 is annotated as a pseudogene. The CDR3 extends over 14 amino acids. CDR3 region: CASSNYRGHCEQYF. CDR3 coding DNA: TGTGCCAGCAGCAATTACAGGGGTCATTGCGAGCAGTACTTC.

V usage is TRBV10-3 and J usage is TRBJ2-3, with D unclear. The CDR3 is 12 amino acids. CDR1 is ENHRY and CDR2 is SYGVKD in the germline V gene. Trimming pared 3 bases from V and 8 bases from J, leaving 9 bases between. The CDR3 region is CAISDSVGTQYF. The CDR3 nucleotides are TGTGCCATCAGTGATTCTGTGGGTACGCAGTATTTT.

The count of this clone is one. The genes are TRBV28 and TRBJ2-1; D might be TRBD1 or TRBD2, each matching 5 bases. Per the germline V gene, CDR1 is MDHEN and CDR2 is SYDVKM. The CDR3 loop spans 13 amino acids. The V and J ends lost 3 bases and 15 bases respectively, with 18 bases between them. CDR3 bases: TGTGCCAGCAGTTTGGGGCTCCCGGGAACGGGGTTCTTC. Its translation: CASSLGLPGTGFF.

This chain's CDR3 is CASSQGQGANEKLFF. DNA of the CDR3: TGTGCCAGCTCACAAGGACAGGGGGCTAATGAAAAACTGTTTTTT. The rearrangement joins TRBV18 to TRBJ1-4; 10 bases map to TRBD1. The trim removed 4 bases at V and 3 bases at J, leaving 2 bases unmatched. Per the germline V gene, CDR1 is KGHSH and CDR2 is LQKENI. The CDR3 is 15 residues long.